This TCR beta chain originates from a study of cytomegalovirus exposure and HLA in healthy donors. PCR involved 60 Vbeta and 13 Jbeta primers. Only in-frame clones appear in the TCRdb table, and some are missing; sequencing was by immunoSEQ multiplex PCR. Here the sample spans more than 50,000 clones, around three quarters being singletons. Per the germline V gene, CDR1 is MDHEN and CDR2 is SYDVKM. The CDR3 sequence is 15 residues long. J gave up 8 bases and V 5 bases, and 6 bases lay outside the gene matches. V usage is TRBV28 and J usage is TRBJ1-4, with 12 bases lining up with TRBD1. The sample was PBMCs. This TCR derives from a woman in her fifties or sixties in good health and CMV-seropositive. The CDR3: CASSGGDRGREKLFF. In DNA, the CDR3 is TGTGCCAGCAGTGGGGGGGACAGGGGGCGGGAAAAACTGTTTTTT.